The TCR beta chain under discussion was sequenced for a study of naive and memory T cell subsets. Overall study findings and caveats: Gini index rose across naive, CM, EM and EMRA in CD4 and CD8. Clonotypes are single alpha or beta chains, not paired receptors.

Separate alpha and beta amplification began at the second PCR step. V was shortened by 0 bases and J by 3 bases, with 6 bases between the two germline ends. The CDR3 consists of 13 residues. Germline V gives CDR1 WNHNN, CDR2 SYGVQD (reference sequence). The beta constant-region primer was an equimolar mix of two oligonucleotides covering TRBC1 and TRBC2. One entry per CDR3 protein, called by TCRdb with MiXCR from the UMI-ligation and nested PCR reads. The profile covers roughly 20,000 distinct CDR3 sequences, with 9.5% to 11% appearing a single time and 15% to 20% taken by the ten largest. As concerns this clonotype: The antigen is unknown.

This rearrangement joins TRBV10-1 to TRBJ2-7; D ambiguous. The sample consisted of central memory CD8+ T cells from blood. The clonotype originates from a human donor in good health. The CDR3 spells CASSESRNYEQYF. CDR3 in DNA: TGCGCCAGCAGTGAGTCCAGGAACTACGAGCAGTACTTC.